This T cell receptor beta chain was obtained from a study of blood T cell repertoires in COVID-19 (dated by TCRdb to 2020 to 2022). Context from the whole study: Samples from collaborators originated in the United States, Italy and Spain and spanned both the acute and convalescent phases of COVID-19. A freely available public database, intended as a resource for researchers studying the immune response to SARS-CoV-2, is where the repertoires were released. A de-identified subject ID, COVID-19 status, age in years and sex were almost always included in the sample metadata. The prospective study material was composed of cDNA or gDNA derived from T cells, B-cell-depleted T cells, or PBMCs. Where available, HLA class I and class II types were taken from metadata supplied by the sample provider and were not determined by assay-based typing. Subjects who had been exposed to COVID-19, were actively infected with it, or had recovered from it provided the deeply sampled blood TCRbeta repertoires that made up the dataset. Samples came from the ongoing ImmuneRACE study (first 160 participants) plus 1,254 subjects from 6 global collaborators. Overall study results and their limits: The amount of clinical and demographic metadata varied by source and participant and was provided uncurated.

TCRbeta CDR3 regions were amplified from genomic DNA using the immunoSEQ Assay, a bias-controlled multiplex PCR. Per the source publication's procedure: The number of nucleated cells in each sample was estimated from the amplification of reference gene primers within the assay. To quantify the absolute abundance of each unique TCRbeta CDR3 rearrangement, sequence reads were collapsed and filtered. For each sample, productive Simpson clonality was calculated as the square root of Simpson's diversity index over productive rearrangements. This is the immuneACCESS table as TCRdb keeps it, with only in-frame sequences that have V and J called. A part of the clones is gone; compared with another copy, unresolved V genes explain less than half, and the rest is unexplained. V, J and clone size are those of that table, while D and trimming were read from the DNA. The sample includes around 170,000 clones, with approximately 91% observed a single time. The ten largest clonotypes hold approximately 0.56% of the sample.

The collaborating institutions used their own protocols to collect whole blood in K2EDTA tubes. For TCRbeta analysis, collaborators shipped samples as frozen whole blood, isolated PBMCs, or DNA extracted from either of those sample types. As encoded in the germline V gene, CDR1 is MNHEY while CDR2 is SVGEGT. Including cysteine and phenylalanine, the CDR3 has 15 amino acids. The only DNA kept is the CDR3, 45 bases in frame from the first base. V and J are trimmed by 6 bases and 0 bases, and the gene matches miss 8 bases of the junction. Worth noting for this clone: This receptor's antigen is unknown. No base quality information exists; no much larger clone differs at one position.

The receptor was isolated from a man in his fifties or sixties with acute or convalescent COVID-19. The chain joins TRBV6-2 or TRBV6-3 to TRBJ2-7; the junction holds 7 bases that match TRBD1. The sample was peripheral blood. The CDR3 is CASSLQGRASYEQYF. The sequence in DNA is TGTGCCAGCAGCTTACAGGGGCGTGCCTCCTACGAGCAGTACTTC.